These T cell receptor beta chains were read from a single sample in a study of shared clonotypes between healthy human individuals. Produced via immunoSEQ multiplex PCR; TCRdb's table is partial and in-frame only. The repertoire consists of about 490,000 clones, with 79% occurring once and the leading ten covering roughly 12%. The sample taken for sequencing was PBMCs. These receptors all come from a woman aged 40 to 55 in good health. Some clones in this sample may be carry-over from other donors' samples. Each CDR3 is given with its conserved first and last residue. D genes are given only for firm matches. The size entry is marked missing in some rows and otherwise reads once, few, many or a size class.

>TRBJ2-1|NA|TRBV2|NA
CASSEFQGGYNEQFF
TGTGCCAGCAGTGAGTTCCAAGGGGGGTACAATGAGCAGTTCTTC
>TRBJ2-1|NA|TRBV28|TRBD2
CASSSGSTYNEQFF
TGTGCCAGCTCTAGCGGCTCGACCTACAATGAGCAGTTCTTC
>TRBJ2-7|once|TRBV27|NA
CASRRGSYEQYF
TGTGCCAGCAGGCGGGGCTCCTACGAGCAGTACTTC
>TRBJ2-3|NA|TRBV2|NA
CASSKGGMVYGDTQYF
TGTGCCAGCAGTAAGGGCGGGATGGTTTATGGAGATACGCAGTATTTT
>TRBJ1-6|many|TRBV30|NA
CAWSAGRNF
TGTGCCTGGAGTGCGGGGCGTAACTTT
>TRBJ2-7|many|TRBV28|NA
CASRSRGGKTYEQYF
TGTGCCAGCAGATCCCGAGGAGGGAAAACCTACGAGCAGTACTTC
>TRBJ1-2|NA|TRBV11-2|TRBD1
CASSPRQGHGYTF
TGTGCCAGCAGCCCGAGACAGGGTCATGGCTACACCTTC
>TRBJ2-7|NA|TRBV7-2|NA
CASSFAEGGEQYF
TGTGCCAGCAGCTTCGCTGAAGGCGGAGAGCAGTACTTC
>TRBJ1-2|few|TRBV10-3|TRBD1
CAISNRDRGWSYGYTF
TGTGCCATCAGTAACCGGGACAGGGGGTGGAGCTATGGCTACACCTTC
>TRBJ1-2|NA|TRBV7-2|TRBD1
CASSLARQGDGGYTF
TGTGCCAGCAGCTTAGCAAGGCAGGGGGATGGTGGCTACACCTTC
>TRBJ2-3|many|TRBV18|TRBD2
CASSSRGGSTTDTQYF
TGTGCCAGCTCTTCCAGAGGCGGGAGCACCACAGATACGCAGTATTTT
>TRBJ1-2|NA|TRBV29-1|NA
CSVEGPVANYGYTF
TGCAGCGTTGAAGGGCCAGTAGCTAACTATGGCTACACCTTC
>TRBJ2-2|NA|TRBV6-1|NA
CASRIDSETGELFF
TGTGCCAGCCGGATTGATAGTGAGACCGGGGAGCTGTTTTTT
>TRBJ2-1|NA|TRBV9|NA
CASSVSTGVHNEQFF
TGTGCCAGCAGCGTAAGTACGGGAGTTCACAATGAGCAGTTCTTC
>TRBJ2-1|once|TRBV7-3|NA
CASSLGGPNEQFF
TGTGCCAGCAGCTTAGGGGGCCCGAATGAGCAGTTCTTC
>TRBJ2-1|NA|TRBV7-9|TRBD2
CASSFYGRGSSYNEQFF
TGTGCCAGCAGCTTTTACGGGAGGGGGAGCTCCTACAATGAGCAGTTCTTC
>TRBJ1-4|once|TRBV9|NA
CASSPRGSWETNEKLFF
TGTGCCAGCAGCCCCAGAGGGTCTTGGGAAACTAATGAAAAACTGTTTTTT
>TRBJ1-2|NA|TRBV7-2|NA
CASSLRGGDMNYGYTF
TGTGCCAGCAGCTTACGGGGAGGGGACATGAACTATGGCTACACCTTC
>TRBJ1-2|NA|TRBV15|TRBD1
CATSRDVGGQGNYGYTF
TGTGCCACCAGCAGAGATGTAGGCGGACAGGGTAACTATGGCTACACCTTC
>TRBJ1-1|NA|TRBV7-2|NA
CASSPFPLGRRGSEAFF
TGTGCCAGCAGCCCCTTCCCTCTCGGTCGGAGGGGATCTGAAGCTTTCTTT
>TRBJ2-5|few|TRBV7-8|TRBD2
CASDTGGRAVETQYF
TGTGCCAGCGACACTGGCGGGAGGGCCGTAGAGACCCAGTACTTC
>TRBJ2-3|NA|TRBV28|NA
CASSLQSTDTQYF
TGTGCCAGCAGTTTACAGTCCACAGATACGCAGTATTTT
>TRBJ2-1|few|TRBV27|TRBD1
CASSRQGLWFF
TGTGCCAGCAGCCGACAGGGTTTGTGGTTCTTC
>TRBJ2-7|NA|TRBV18|NA
CASSPGLQGGPSEQYF
TGTGCCAGCTCACCAGGGTTACAGGGAGGGCCCTCCGAGCAGTACTTC
>TRBJ1-3|NA|TRBV28|NA
CASSSTRSGNTIYF
TGTGCCAGCAGTTCTACCCGGTCTGGAAACACCATATATTTT
>TRBJ2-3|NA|TRBV28|TRBD1
CASRLRQGEGTDTQYF
TGTGCCAGCAGGTTACGACAGGGTGAAGGCACAGATACGCAGTATTTT